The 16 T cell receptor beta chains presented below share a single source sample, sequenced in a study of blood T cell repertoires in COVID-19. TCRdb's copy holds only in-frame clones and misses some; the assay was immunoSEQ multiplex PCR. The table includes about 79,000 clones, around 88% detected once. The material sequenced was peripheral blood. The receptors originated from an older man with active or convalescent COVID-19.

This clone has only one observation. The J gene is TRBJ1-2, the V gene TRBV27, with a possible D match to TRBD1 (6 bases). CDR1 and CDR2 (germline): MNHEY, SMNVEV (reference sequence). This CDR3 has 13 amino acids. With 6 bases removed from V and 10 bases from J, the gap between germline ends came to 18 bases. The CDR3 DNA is TGTGCCAGCAGCTCCAGGGACATCCCTTCCTACACCTTC. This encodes CASSSRDIPSYTF.

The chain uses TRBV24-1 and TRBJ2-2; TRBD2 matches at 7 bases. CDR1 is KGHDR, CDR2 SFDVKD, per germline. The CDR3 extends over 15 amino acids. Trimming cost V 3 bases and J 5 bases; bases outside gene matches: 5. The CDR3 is CATSDREVPTGELFF. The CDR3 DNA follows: TGTGCCACCAGTGATCGGGAGGTTCCGACCGGGGAGCTGTTTTTT.

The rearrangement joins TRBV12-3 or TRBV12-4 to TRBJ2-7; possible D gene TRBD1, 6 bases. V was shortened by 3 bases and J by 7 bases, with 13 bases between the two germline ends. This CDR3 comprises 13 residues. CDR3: CASSFIRRGEQYF. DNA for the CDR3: TGTGCCAGCAGTTTCATTCGAAGGGGGGAGCAGTACTTC.

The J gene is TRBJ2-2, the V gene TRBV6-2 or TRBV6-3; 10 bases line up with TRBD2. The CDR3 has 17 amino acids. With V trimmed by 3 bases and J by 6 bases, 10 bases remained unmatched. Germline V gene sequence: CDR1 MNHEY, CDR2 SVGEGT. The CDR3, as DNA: TGTGCCAGCAGTTATTCGCCCCTAGCGGGAGCGGCCGGGGAGCTGTTTTTT. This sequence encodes CASSYSPLAGAAGELFF.

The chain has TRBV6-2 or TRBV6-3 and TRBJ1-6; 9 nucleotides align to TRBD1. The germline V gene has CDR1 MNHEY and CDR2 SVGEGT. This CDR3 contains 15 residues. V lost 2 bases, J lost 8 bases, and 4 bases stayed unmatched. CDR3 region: CASSYRDRGYSPLHF. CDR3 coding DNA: TGTGCCAGCAGTTACCGAGACAGGGGGTATTCACCCCTCCACTTT.

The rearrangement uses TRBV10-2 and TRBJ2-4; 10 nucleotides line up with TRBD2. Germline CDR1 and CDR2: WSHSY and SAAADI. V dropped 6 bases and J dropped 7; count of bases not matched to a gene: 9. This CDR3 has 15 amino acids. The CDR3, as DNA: TGCGCCAGCAGCCTTCCTAGCGGGAGTCGCAACATTCAGTACTTC. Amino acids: CASSLPSGSRNIQYF.

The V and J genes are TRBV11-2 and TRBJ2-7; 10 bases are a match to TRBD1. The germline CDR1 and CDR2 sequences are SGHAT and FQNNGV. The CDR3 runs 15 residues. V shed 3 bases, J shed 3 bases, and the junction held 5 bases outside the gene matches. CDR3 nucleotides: TGTGCCAGCAGCTTCGGGACAGGGGTTCACTACGAGCAGTACTTC. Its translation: CASSFGTGVHYEQYF.

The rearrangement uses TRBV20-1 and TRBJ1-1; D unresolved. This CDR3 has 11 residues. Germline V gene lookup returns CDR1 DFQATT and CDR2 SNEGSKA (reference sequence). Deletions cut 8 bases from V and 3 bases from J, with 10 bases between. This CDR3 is CSSMRDTEAFF. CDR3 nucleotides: TGCAGTTCCATGAGGGACACTGAAGCTTTCTTT.

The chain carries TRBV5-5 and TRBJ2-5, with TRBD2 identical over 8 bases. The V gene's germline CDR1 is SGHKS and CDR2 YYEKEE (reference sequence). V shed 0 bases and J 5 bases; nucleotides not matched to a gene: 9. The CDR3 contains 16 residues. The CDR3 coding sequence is TGTGCCAGCAGCTTGGTCCTAGCGGGCCCATTGGAGACCCAGTACTTC. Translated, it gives CASSLVLAGPLETQYF.

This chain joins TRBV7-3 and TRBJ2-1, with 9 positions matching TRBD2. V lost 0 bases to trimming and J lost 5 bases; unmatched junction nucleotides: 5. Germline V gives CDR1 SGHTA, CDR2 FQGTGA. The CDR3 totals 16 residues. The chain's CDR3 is CASSLTRLAVNNEQFF. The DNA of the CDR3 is TGTGCCAGCAGCTTAACCCGACTAGCGGTCAACAATGAGCAGTTCTTC.

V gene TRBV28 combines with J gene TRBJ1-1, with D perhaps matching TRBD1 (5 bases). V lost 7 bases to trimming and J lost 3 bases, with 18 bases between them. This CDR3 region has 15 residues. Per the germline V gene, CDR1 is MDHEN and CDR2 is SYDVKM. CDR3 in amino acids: CASIEPSGGYTEAFF. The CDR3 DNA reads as TGTGCCAGCATCGAACCCTCCGGGGGATACACTGAAGCTTTCTTT.

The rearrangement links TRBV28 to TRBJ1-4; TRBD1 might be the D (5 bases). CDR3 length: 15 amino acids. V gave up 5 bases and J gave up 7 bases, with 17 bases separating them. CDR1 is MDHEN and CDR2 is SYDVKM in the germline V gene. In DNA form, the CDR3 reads TGTGCCAGCAGTCCCGCAGGGAGGGCGGCTGAAAAACTGTTTTTT. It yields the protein CASSPAGRAAEKLFF.

CDR3 bases: TGTGCCTGGAGTTTTGCCGGCGGGACCCAGTACTTC. As protein: CAWSFAGGTQYF. The chain employs TRBV30 and TRBJ2-5; unclear D gene. The CDR3 has 12 amino acids. From germline, CDR1 is GTSNPN and CDR2 SVGIG (reference sequence). The V gene lost 2 bases and the J gene lost 7 bases, with 11 bases spanning the gap.

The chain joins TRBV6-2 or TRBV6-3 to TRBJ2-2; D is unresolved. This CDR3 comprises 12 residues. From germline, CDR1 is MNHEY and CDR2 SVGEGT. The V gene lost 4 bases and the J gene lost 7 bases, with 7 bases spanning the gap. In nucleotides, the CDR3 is TGTGCCAGCAGTTTCGCGGTCGGGGAGCTGTTTTTT. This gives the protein CASSFAVGELFF.

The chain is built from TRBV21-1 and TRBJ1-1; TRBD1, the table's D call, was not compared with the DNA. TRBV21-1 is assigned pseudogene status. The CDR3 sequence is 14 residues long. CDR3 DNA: TGTGCCAGCAGCAAAGCTCGAGGGGGCCCTGAAGCTTTCTTT. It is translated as CASSKARGGPEAFF.

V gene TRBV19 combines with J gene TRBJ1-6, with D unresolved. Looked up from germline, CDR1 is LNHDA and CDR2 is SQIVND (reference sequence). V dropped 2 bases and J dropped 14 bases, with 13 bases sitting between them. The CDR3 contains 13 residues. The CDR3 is CASSIRSGEALHF. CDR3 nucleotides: TGTGCCAGTAGTATAAGGAGCGGGGAGGCCCTCCACTTT.